The present TCR beta chain was sequenced within a study of T cells in women clearing cervical HPV infection. Study-level information: HLA type stays a possible confounder, typing being limited.

Repertoires were generated with immunoSEQ multiplex PCR, while TCRdb's copy carries only in-frame clones and drops some. The table lists some 40,000 clones. The CDR3 extends over 18 amino acids. Germline V lookup: CDR1 DFQATT, CDR2 SNEGSKA (reference sequence). J gave up 2 bases and V 6 bases, and 13 bases lay outside the gene matches. As concerns this clone: The read falls 3 residues short of the CDR3 end, and the missing part is taken from the germline J gene.

Sequences were obtained from blood buffy coat. The rearrangement links TRBV20-1 to TRBJ2-1; TRBD2 aligns across 13 bases. This receptor was taken from a woman between 18 and 70 years old with a cervical HPV16 infection that either progressed to CIN3+ or cleared (not recorded which). The CDR3 sequence is CSATPGTSGDSTYNEQFF. CDR3 DNA, as far as it was read: TGCAGTGCAACCCCCGGGACTAGCGGGGACAGCACCTACAATGAG.